This T cell receptor (beta chain) was observed in a study of cytomegalovirus exposure and HLA in healthy donors. General observations from the study: The majority of TCR sequences were rare, yet some public TCRs appeared in many donors.

Germline V gives CDR1 SQVTM, CDR2 ANQGSEA. The CDR3 is 13 residues long. V shed 6 bases and J 6 bases; nucleotides not matched to a gene: 8. Some clones are missing from TCRdb's copy, which holds only in-frame ones; the method was immunoSEQ multiplex PCR. The table has roughly 65,000 clones, about 92% seen once. As regards this clone: What it binds is unknown.

This sequence was found in a man in his late teens or twenties in good health and CMV-seropositive. The sequencing sample was made of PBMCs. The chain combines TRBV29-1 with TRBJ2-7, with TRBD1 matching over 10 bases. The CDR3 reads CSVTGTGASEQYF. Here the CDR3 DNA reads TGCAGCGTCACCGGGACAGGGGCCTCCGAGCAGTACTTC.